The 10 T cell receptor beta chains given below trace back to one sample, sequenced in a study of blood T cell repertoires in COVID-19. Generated by immunoSEQ multiplex PCR, the TCRdb table keeps only in-frame clones and is missing some. The sample comprises more than 200,000 clones, around 84% of which are singletons, and approximately 4% rests with the top ten. Sequenced: peripheral blood. Receptor source: a man in his sixties with acute or convalescent COVID-19.

This chain joins TRBV28 and TRBJ1-5; D is perhaps TRBD1 (5 bases). CDR1 and CDR2 (germline): MDHEN, SYDVKM. Between the trimmed V and J ends, which lost 3 bases and 6 bases, there was a span of 12 bases. The CDR3 runs 14 residues. CDR3 bases: TGTGCCAGCAGTTTCCAGGGATTCAGTCAGCCCCAGCATTTT. This gives the protein CASSFQGFSQPQHF. The whole variable domain, remainder taken from reference TRBV28 and TRBJ1-5, is DVKVTQSSRYLVKRTGEKVFLECVQDMDHENMFWYRQDPGLGLRLIYFSYDVKMKEKGDIPEGYSVSREKKERFSLILESASTNQTSMYLCASSFQGFSQPQHFGDGTRLSIL.

The CDR3 sequence is CASSLGRLTRAGRGEQYF. The CDR3, as DNA: TGTGCCAGCAGCTTGGGGCGGTTGACTAGAGCAGGCCGTGGCGAGCAGTACTTC. This sequence joins TRBV7-3 and TRBJ2-7; a weak D match, TRBD2 (6 bases). The CDR3 has 18 residues. Trimming shortened V by 3 bases and J by 6 bases, and 27 bases separated the two germline ends. The germline V gene has CDR1 SGHTA and CDR2 FQGTGA.

The CDR3 region has the DNA TGTGCCAGCTCACCAGGACTAGCCTACGAGCAGTACTTC. Protein sequence: CASSPGLAYEQYF. The J gene is TRBJ2-7, the V gene TRBV18; TRBD2 matches 7 bases. This CDR3 is 13 amino acids long. Germline trimming cut 2 bases from V and 2 bases from J; bases unmatched to any gene: 0. Germline lookup yields CDR1 KGHSH and CDR2 LQKENI.

The chain has TRBV12-3 or TRBV12-4 and TRBJ1-4; TRBD1 might be the D (5 bases). This CDR3 is built from 13 residues. V lost 7 bases and J lost 7, with 13 bases in between. The CDR3 spells CASTREGVEKLFF. In DNA, the CDR3 is TGTGCCAGCACACGAGAAGGGGTTGAAAAACTGTTTTTT.

As to this clone: Other DNA sequences from this sample encode an identical CDR3 as well. The rearrangement uses TRBV5-1 and TRBJ2-7; 8 bases agree with TRBD1. CDR1 and CDR2 from the germline V gene are SGHRS and YFSETQ. The CDR3 is made up of 14 amino acids. V dropped 0 bases and J dropped 4; count of bases not matched to a gene: 3. CDR3 sequence reads: CASSLGQGSYEQYF. The CDR3 bases are TGCGCCAGCAGCTTGGGACAGGGGTCTTACGAGCAGTACTTC. The complete variable domain, with remaining parts taken from reference TRBV5-1 and TRBJ2-7, reads KAGVTQTPRYLIKTRGQQVTLSCSPISGHRSVSWYQQTPGQGLQFLFEYFSETQRNKGNFPGRFSGRQFSNSRSEMNVSTLELGDSALYLCASSLGQGSYEQYFGPGTRLTVT.

The chain joins TRBV11-2 to TRBJ2-2; the match to TRBD1 covers 8 bases. The CDR3 is 16 amino acids. After removal of 4 bases from V and 0 bases from J, the junction contained 4 bases not matched to a gene. Germline V gives CDR1 SGHAT, CDR2 FQNNGV. The CDR3 region has the DNA TGTGCCAGCAGCTCAGGACAGGGAACGAACACCGGGGAGCTGTTTTTT. Amino acid sequence: CASSSGQGTNTGELFF.

The rearrangement uses TRBV5-4 and TRBJ1-2; the match to TRBD1 covers 9 bases. Germline assignment: CDR1 SGHNT and CDR2 YYREEE (reference sequence). The CDR3 is 16 residues long. With V trimmed by 2 bases and J by 4 bases, 9 bases remained unmatched. CDR3 bases: TGTGCCAGCAGCTTTCCCCCGGGACAGGGCCTCTATGGCTACACCTTC. This encodes CASSFPPGQGLYGYTF.

The chain combines TRBV28 with TRBJ1-1; weak D call: TRBD1 (5 bases). Deletions cut 10 bases from V and 1 base from J, with 13 bases between. The germline gives CDR1 MDHEN, CDR2 SYDVKM. The CDR3 is made up of 13 amino acids. In DNA, the CDR3 is TGTGCCACCGCTAAGACAGAGAACACTGAAGCTTTCTTT. Amino acids: CATAKTENTEAFF.

This CDR3 reads CASSVQSGEQYF. CDR3 bases: TGTGCCTCCTCGGTCCAATCTGGCGAGCAGTACTTC. The V and J genes are TRBV30 and TRBJ2-7; no definite D call. Germline V gene data show CDR1 as GTSNPN and CDR2 as SVGIG (reference sequence). V lost 7 bases and J 6 bases, leaving 16 bases between the germline ends. The CDR3 has 12 amino acids.

This chain uses TRBV28 with TRBJ2-1; 8 nucleotides line up with TRBD1. In germline, CDR1 is MDHEN, CDR2 SYDVKM. Germline trimming cut 3 bases from V and 6 bases from J; bases unmatched to any gene: 10. This CDR3 is 16 amino acids long. The CDR3 nucleotides are TGTGCCAGCAGTTTGGACCAGGGACAGGCGGGCAATGAGCAGTTCTTC. Translation gives CASSLDQGQAGNEQFF.